This TCR beta chain emerged from a study of blood T cell repertoires in COVID-19. The overall study: COVID-19 samples, acute and convalescent, were from the United States, Italy and Spain. T cells, B-cell-depleted T cells, or PBMCs supplied cDNA or gDNA.

Germline loops: CDR1 SGHRS, CDR2 YFSETQ. The CDR3 runs to 15 residues. V dropped 3 bases and J dropped 5; count of bases not matched to a gene: 7. In the authors' workflow: Amplification of reference gene primers provided the estimated nucleated cell counts. Produced via immunoSEQ multiplex PCR; TCRdb's table is partial and in-frame only. That table supplies the V and J calls and clone size; D and trimming were determined from the DNA. The sample includes 90,000 to 150,000 clones, 87% of them seen just once. The J gene is TRBJ2-5, the V gene TRBV5-1; 10 nucleotides align to TRBD1. This receptor was identified in a human donor in a cohort sampled during active COVID-19. The sample consisted of peripheral blood. This CDR3 reads CASSYPGTGEETQYF. Here the CDR3 DNA reads TGCGCCAGCAGCTACCCCGGGACAGGGGAGGAGACCCAGTACTTC.